This record concerns one T cell receptor beta chain sequence. Its antigen is currently not known. No base qualities exist here, and no much larger clone lies one base off it. Receptor libraries were prepared by 5' RACE. Sequenced using an Illumina HiSeq 2000. A universal primer binding site was added through template switching, and the final cDNA carried a unique molecular identifier so that TCR cDNA molecules could be counted accurately. Specific primers in the conserved constant-segment region were used to synthesize first-strand cDNA for the TCR alpha and beta chains. Each cDNA library was double barcoded, with a SMART-Mk sample barcode plus Illumina barcodes, to control for contamination. TruSeq adapter sequences, together with Illumina sample barcodes, were added in two successive PCR steps. TCR alpha and beta cDNA libraries were sequenced on the Illumina HiSeq platform with custom primers. The study's own analysis went as follows. Unique molecular identifiers were extracted from raw reads with MiGEC, and CDR3 positions were determined with MiXCR. Recombination models were inferred per individual with the repgenHMM and IGoR tools using an EM algorithm. The analysis of shared clonotypes was done with the tcR package in R, with sharing normalized by the product of cloneset sizes. To study raw recombination free of thymic and clonal selection effects, out-of-frame nonproductive sequences were analyzed. The raw public data were reprocessed by TCRdb itself: fastp quality trimming at Q25, MiXCR clonotype calling, in-frame beta chains only. Merged by CDR3 protein, the rows form single entries marked with the most common genes and DNA. These V and J calls derive from TCRdb rather than the authors' analysis. Within this sample are 600,000 to 850,000 distinct CDR3 sequences, with 18% of them counted one time only. Roughly 13% of the sample lies in the top ten.

This specimen comes from a study of identical twins (dated by TCRdb to 2015 to 2016). Study-level background: TCR alpha and beta repertoires from monozygotic twins, unrelated adults of various ages and cord blood were deep-sequenced to test whether fetal clonotypes persist. To rule out contamination, the twin experiments were replicated at different times with different library preparation protocols.

CDR1 and CDR2 are drawn from the germline V gene (reference sequence): SGHKS, YYEKEE. Counted from cysteine to phenylalanine, this CDR3 has 15 amino acids. Only the CDR3 DNA stays, 45 bases, in frame from base 1. For this chain, trimming is 4 bases at the V end and 5 bases at the J end, and the number of junction bases without a gene match is 7. Study-level results and caveats: Because the same donors could not be followed over many years, the conclusions depended on cross-sectional statistical analysis. Compared with coincidental sharing between unrelated individuals, out-of-frame TCR alpha sequences shared between twins had an excess of sequences with low generation probability. Invariant T cells such as MAIT and iNKT could partly confound zero-insertion analyses, although diverse VJ usage argued against such confounding for most clonotypes. Fewer insertions were carried by abundant cord blood beta clonotypes, a similar but weaker trend appeared in young adult naive repertoires, and no such trend appeared in memory repertoires. In beta out-of-frame sequences, excess twin sharing was weaker, because having fewer shared sequences lowered the signal-to-noise ratio. Out-of-frame TCR alpha sharing in monozygotic twins was systematically underestimated by recombination models, whereas sharing between unrelated individuals was in agreement with the recombination models.

Every donor in the study was a healthy Caucasian. Three pairs of female monozygotic twins, all aged about 18 to 29 years, made up the twin cohort. Peripheral blood mononuclear cells were the source from which RNA for the TCR libraries was isolated. The same data also went into a second study, on T cells expressing NK-cell markers. As the second study states: Eight or nine donors provided sorted CD3+CD56+NKG2C+, CD3+CD56+NKG2C- and CD3+CD56-NKG2C+ T-cell subsets, whose TCR beta-chain repertoires were profiled. Among the eight sequenced donors, seven were HCMV-seropositive and one was HCMV-seronegative. To restrict sorting to alphabetaTCR-expressing T cells, an anti-gammadeltaTCR antibody was added in several experiments. For five or six donors, the dominant CD3+CD56+NKG2C+ clonotypes were among the top 10 CD8+ clonotypes and accounted for roughly 1.0-8% of CD8+ T cells. Those dominant clonotypes were again the most abundant among CD3+CD56-NKG2C+ cells in a few donors, at roughly 25-60.1%. It remained unclear whether the expanded NKG2C-expressing T cell clones were specific for HCMV antigens. The eight sequenced donors were randomly selected healthy volunteers, three men and five women. To determine HCMV serostatus, a commercial ELISA kit was used to detect HCMV-specific IgG in serum. For roughly 6 donors, bulk peripheral blood T-cell repertoires were also sequenced from unsorted PBMC. MIGEC was used to demultiplex reads and group the reads by UMI, and MiTCR was used to assemble and quantify clonotypes. To remove erroneous sequences, TCR cDNA sequences were retained only when supported by two or more reads. The tcR package was used for downstream repertoire analysis, with clonotypes matched between fractions based on CDR3 nucleotide sequence plus V segment. Antigen specificity was annotated against VDJdb with VDJmatch, allowing one amino acid substitution in CDR3.

Here the chain combines TRBV5-5 and TRBJ2-1, with TRBD2 identical over 9 junction bases. The sample was PBMCs. The clonotype comes from a woman aged 18 to 35 in good health. Read as DNA, the sequence is TGTGCCAGCAGCCCGGTAGCGGGGGCCGACAATGAGCAGTTCTTC. This gives the protein CASSPVAGADNEQFF.